A single sample is the source of the 12 T cell receptor beta chains below, sequenced in a study of CD8 T cells in ankylosing spondylitis. Findings and limits, study-wide: A TCR beta motif of under 10 highly homologous variants seemed to mark ankylosing spondylitis blood.

Via MiXCR, TCRdb re-called the 5' RACE reads, giving one row per CDR3 protein. Of around 450,000 distinct CDR3 sequences detected, roughly 27% appear once; the ten largest clones hold roughly 0.9%. These receptors' targets are unknown. Sequenced sample: blood, either unsorted or a sorted T cell fraction (not recorded which). Receptor source: a male donor with ankylosing spondylitis.

The chain carries TRBV12-3 or TRBV12-4 and TRBJ1-6; a weak D match, TRBD1 (6 bases). The V end was cut by 1 base, the J end by 7 bases, with 11 bases between. The CDR3 contains 15 residues. The CDR3 protein is CASSLEGGGNSPLHF. CDR3 DNA: TGTGCCAGCAGTTTAGAAGGGGGTGGGAATTCACCCCTCCACTTT.

This clonotype has only a few counts. The chain links TRBV29-1 to TRBJ1-1; 8 bases match TRBD1. This CDR3 comprises 14 residues. J was trimmed by 2 bases and V by 5 bases; bases with no gene match: 7. Per the germline V gene, CDR1 is SQVTM and CDR2 is ANQGSEA. CDR3 sequence: CSVRVTGANTEAFF. CDR3 DNA: TGCAGCGTTCGGGTGACAGGGGCTAACACTGAAGCTTTCTTT.

The chain carries TRBV12-3 or TRBV12-4 and TRBJ2-4; tentatively, D is TRBD2 (5 bases). The CDR3 covers 14 residues. Trimming took off 1 base at V and 4 bases at J, with 8 bases between the two ends. The CDR3 loop is CASSLGTVKNIQYF. CDR3 coding DNA: TGTGCCAGCAGTTTAGGGACTGTAAAAAACATTCAGTACTTC.

The table lists this clonotype with a few counts. V gene TRBV10-3 combines with J gene TRBJ1-6, with D perhaps TRBD1 (5 bases). Germline CDR1 reads ENHRY; CDR2 reads SYGVKD. V was trimmed by 2 bases and J by 7 bases, leaving 9 bases between them. The CDR3 length is 14 residues. The CDR3 DNA follows: TGTGCCATCAGTGAGGACAGTAGGAATTCACCCCTCCACTTT. Protein product: CAISEDSRNSPLHF.

The V gene is TRBV7-2, the J gene TRBJ1-2, with D unclear. V lost 4 bases and J lost 2, with 5 bases in between. This CDR3 is 12 amino acids long. Germline CDR1 reads SGHTA; CDR2 reads FQGNSA. In DNA, the CDR3 is TGTGCCAGCAGCTCCTTAAACTATGGCTACACCTTC. Residues: CASSSLNYGYTF.

The chain has TRBV11-2 and TRBJ2-2; the D is unclear. The V gene's germline CDR1 is SGHAT and CDR2 FQNNGV. This CDR3 contains 18 residues. V was pared by 5 bases and J by 1 base, with 20 bases between. The CDR3 loop reads CASSPRTPYLRNTGELFF. The CDR3 DNA sequence: TGTGCCAGCAGCCCGCGGACCCCTTACCTGAGGAACACCGGGGAGCTGTTTTTT.

The chain uses TRBV5-6 and TRBJ1-1; D is perhaps TRBD1 (6 bases). The CDR3 contains 14 residues. Trimming left V 3 bases short and J 11 bases short, with 20 bases between. CDR1 and CDR2 (germline): SGHDT, YYEEEE. CDR3: CASSSNIRTVEAFF. The CDR3 DNA follows: TGTGCCAGCAGCTCAAATATACGGACAGTTGAGGCTTTCTTT.

The DNA for the CDR3 is TGCGCCAGCAGGGATGGCGGGGCTAGGGAGACCCAGTACTTC. Translated: CASRDGGARETQYF. This sequence joins TRBV5-1 and TRBJ2-5, with a tentative D call TRBD2 (6 bases). The V gene lost 5 bases and the J gene lost 5 bases, with 16 bases spanning the gap. CDR1 and CDR2 (germline): SGHRS, YFSETQ. The CDR3 covers 14 residues.

The chain employs TRBV19 and TRBJ1-1; D is undetermined. V was cut by 3 bases and J by 8 bases, with 7 bases left in between. CDR1 and CDR2 from the germline V gene are LNHDA and SQIVND (reference sequence). The CDR3 is made up of 11 amino acids. The chain's CDR3 is CASSMRAEAFF. The CDR3 DNA sequence: TGTGCCAGTAGTATGAGGGCGGAAGCTTTCTTT.

This clonotype was counted between two and nine times. For the CDR3, the DNA is TGTGCCAGCAGCCTTGAAAGGGATACGCAGTATTTT. It specifies CASSLERDTQYF. The chain is built from TRBV5-6 and TRBJ2-3; D uncertain. V dropped 4 bases and J dropped 6 bases, with 9 bases sitting between them. The length of the CDR3 is 12 residues. Per germline, CDR1 SGHDT and CDR2 YYEEEE. The full variable domain, completed using reference TRBV5-6 and TRBJ2-3, is DAGVTQSPTHLIKTRGQQVTLRCSPKSGHDTVSWYQQALGQGPQFIFQYYEEEERQRGNFPDRFSGHQFPNYSSELNVNALLLGDSALYLCASSLERDTQYFGPGTRLTVL.

J is TRBJ2-1 and V is TRBV10-3; D unresolved. V lost 0 bases, J lost 4 bases, and 4 bases lay in between. Germline-derived CDR1 and CDR2 are ENHRY and SYGVKD. The CDR3 has 13 amino acids. The CDR3 DNA follows: TGTGCCATCAGTGAGTCCCAGTACAATGAGCAGTTCTTC. It yields the protein CAISESQYNEQFF.

This sequence joins TRBV6-6 and TRBJ1-1; 8 bases match TRBD1. J gave up 11 bases and V 7 bases, and 12 bases lay outside the gene matches. The CDR3 length is 13 residues. Per the germline V gene, CDR1 is MNHNY and CDR2 is SVGAGI (reference sequence). The CDR3 DNA reads as TGTGCCAGCAATCAGGGGGCGCTCCTGGGGGCTTTCTTT. Translation: CASNQGALLGAFF.